Following are 8 T cell receptor beta chains from one sample sequenced in a study of blood T cell repertoires in COVID-19. Only in-frame clones appear in the TCRdb table, and some are missing; sequencing was by immunoSEQ multiplex PCR. The table records over 60,000 clones, 84% of them present only once. Source material: peripheral blood. These TCRs come from a man aged 50-59 years with COVID-19, enrolled during active disease.

This clone has only one observation. The chain carries TRBV5-1 and TRBJ1-1; D is possibly TRBD1 (5 bases). Germline-derived CDR1 and CDR2 are SGHRS and YFSETQ. There are 14 residues in the CDR3. With 0 bases removed from V and 10 bases from J, the gap between germline ends came to 16 bases. The DNA for the CDR3 is TGCGCCAGCAGCTTGGGGTCCAGGGAAAAAACAGCTTTCTTT. Translating it yields CASSLGSREKTAFF.

This sequence joins TRBV18 and TRBJ2-7; 10 bases map to TRBD2. The V gene's germline CDR1 is KGHSH and CDR2 LQKENI. The CDR3 runs to 15 residues. Losses at the gene ends were 0 bases for V and 2 bases for J; bases not matched to a gene: 1. In nucleotides, the CDR3 is TGTGCCAGCTCACCACCTAGCGGGGGGACCTACGAGCAGTACTTC. It yields the protein CASSPPSGGTYEQYF.

The V and J genes are TRBV19 and TRBJ2-5; 9 bases agree with TRBD1. V was clipped by 5 bases and J by 5 bases; unmatched bases: 9. Per germline, CDR1 LNHDA and CDR2 SQIVND (reference sequence). The CDR3 has 15 residues. The CDR3 DNA reads TGTGCCAGTAGTTTTAGGACAGGGGCCGGGGAGACCCAGTACTTC. Translation gives CASSFRTGAGETQYF.

The chain links TRBV15 to TRBJ2-3; TRBD2 aligns across 11 bases. Unmatched junction bases numbered 1, after V lost 3 bases and J lost 2 bases. Germline CDR1 and CDR2: LNHNV and YYDKDF (reference sequence). The CDR3 spans 15 residues. DNA of the CDR3: TGTGCCACCAGCAGTAGCGGGGGGGCCACAGATACGCAGTATTTT. Protein: CATSSSGGATDTQYF.

This chain joins TRBV28 and TRBJ1-1; D might be TRBD1 (5 bases). CDR3 length equals 14 residues. With 7 bases removed from V and 4 bases from J, the gap between germline ends came to 16 bases. Germline loops: CDR1 MDHEN, CDR2 SYDVKM. In nucleotides, the CDR3 is TGTGCCAGCATCTCCCAGGGTAGATTCACTGAAGCTTTCTTT. Protein sequence: CASISQGRFTEAFF.

V gene TRBV7-9 combines with J gene TRBJ1-1, with D possibly matching TRBD1 (5 bases). With 7 bases removed from V and 0 bases from J, the gap between germline ends came to 15 bases. Germline V gene data show CDR1 as SEHNR and CDR2 as FQNEAQ (reference sequence). The CDR3 covers 15 residues. The CDR3 region has the DNA TGTGCCAGCAAACCCCGACAGTTAATGAACACTGAAGCTTTCTTT. Amino acid sequence: CASKPRQLMNTEAFF.

This chain joins TRBV6-1 and TRBJ1-1; a possible D gene is TRBD1 (5 bases). The CDR3 consists of 16 residues. Trimming pared 3 bases from V and 5 bases from J, leaving 19 bases between. The germline V gene encodes CDR1 MNHNS and CDR2 SASEGT. The CDR3 sequence is CASSEDPGAVTTEAFF. The CDR3 nucleotides read TGTGCCAGCAGTGAGGACCCTGGGGCTGTGACGACTGAAGCTTTCTTT.

J is TRBJ2-1 and V is TRBV14; unclear D gene. V lost 1 base, J lost 9 bases, and 10 bases lay in between. CDR3 size: 13 residues. Germline V lookup: CDR1 SGHDN, CDR2 FVKESK. In nucleotides, the CDR3 is TGTGCCAGCAGCCAAGTGGTTGTGAGTGAGCAGTTCTTC. Amino acids: CASSQVVVSEQFF.